This T cell receptor (beta chain) is from a study of T-cell memory formation after mild COVID-19. The V end lost 3 bases, the J end lost 8 bases, and 16 bases lay between the germline ends. The CDR3 contains 15 residues. CDR1 and CDR2 from the germline V gene are KGHSH and LQKENI. Findings and limits, study-wide: Among CD4+ contracting clones, most were CM and EM, and CD8+ ones EMRA.

The table lists this clonotype with a few counts. Its antigen is as yet unknown. Libraries for TCRalpha and TCRbeta carried sample barcodes and unique molecular identifiers via 5'RACE. TCRdb itself ran the 5' RACE reads through MiXCR, one entry per CDR3 protein. The table has fewer than 700,000 distinct CDR3 sequences, less than 25% seen once; the top ten hold 8.4%. The chain has TRBV18 and TRBJ1-4; D remains unclear. The sample consisted of PBMCs or a T cell subset sorted from them (not recorded which). This receptor was taken from an adult woman who had mild COVID-19 (a few samples of this study predate the infection). Cell type and time point are not known. This CDR3 is CASSPLWGDGEKLFF. For the CDR3, the DNA is TGTGCCAGCTCACCGCTGTGGGGAGATGGAGAAAAACTGTTTTTT.